A single sample gave rise to the 21 T cell receptor beta chains below, sequenced in a study of blood T cell repertoires in COVID-19. Measured with immunoSEQ multiplex PCR; TCRdb has only the in-frame clones, and not every one. The sample comprises more than 65,000 clones, about 70% of which are singletons, and roughly 35% rests with the top ten. Input material: peripheral blood. The receptor set was obtained from a woman aged 70-85 years with acute or convalescent COVID-19.

The chain joins TRBV9 to TRBJ2-5, with 8 bases matching TRBD1. V lost 4 bases, J lost 5 bases, and 10 bases stayed unmatched. CDR3 length: 15 amino acids. CDR1 and CDR2 (germline): SGDLS, YYNGEE. This CDR3 is CASSLGQGGRETQYF. In nucleotides, the CDR3 is TGTGCCAGCAGCCTCGGACAGGGAGGAAGGGAGACCCAGTACTTC.

V and J are TRBV7-2 and TRBJ2-7; D may be TRBD1 (6 bases). CDR3 length equals 16 residues. V shed 3 bases and J shed 6 bases, with 21 bases lying between them. From germline, CDR1 is SGHTA and CDR2 FQGNSA. The CDR3 DNA is TGTGCCAGCAGCTTGGGGGCAGGGCGGGTAAATTTCGAGCAGTACTTC. This encodes CASSLGAGRVNFEQYF.

The chain employs TRBV12-5 and TRBJ2-1, with 8 bases that match TRBD2. CDR1 is LGHNT, CDR2 FRNRAP, per germline. The junction had 11 bases not matched to a gene; V was cut back by 6 bases and J by 4 bases. CDR3 length: 16 residues. The CDR3 DNA reads TGTGCTAGTGGCCCGGGCTTAGCGGGGACTTACAATGAGCAGTTCTTC. Residues: CASGPGLAGTYNEQFF.

The V gene is TRBV7-9, the J gene TRBJ1-2; 8 bases fit TRBD1. Looked up from germline, CDR1 is SEHNR and CDR2 is FQNEAQ (reference sequence). Losses at the gene ends were 6 bases for V and 7 bases for J; bases not matched to a gene: 4. The CDR3 runs to 12 residues. The CDR3 loop is CASSTGGLGYTF. CDR3 bases: TGTGCCAGCAGTACAGGGGGGCTTGGCTACACCTTC.

The CDR3 loop is CASSGDFTDTQYF. The CDR3 region has the DNA TGTGCCAGCAGTGGAGACTTCACAGATACGCAGTATTTT. V and J are TRBV6-4 and TRBJ2-3; D is ambiguous. Germline V lookup: CDR1 MRHNA, CDR2 SNTAGT. V lost 4 bases and J 2 bases, leaving 7 bases between the germline ends. The CDR3 loop spans 13 amino acids.

V and J are TRBV2 and TRBJ2-3; 12 nucleotides line up with TRBD2. The V gene end was trimmed by 4 bases and the J gene end by 0 bases; junction bases not matched to a gene: 11. The CDR3 is 19 residues long. CDR1 and CDR2 from the germline V gene are SNHLY and FYNNEI. The CDR3 DNA reads TGTGCCAGCAGTGGGGAGGGACTAGCGGGCCTACGTAGCACAGATACGCAGTATTTT. Its translation: CASSGEGLAGLRSTDTQYF.

V gene TRBV12-5 combines with J gene TRBJ1-5; a possible D gene is TRBD1 (6 bases). This CDR3 has 15 residues. V was clipped by 6 bases and J by 5 bases, with 17 bases between them. Germline-derived CDR1 and CDR2 are LGHNT and FRNRAP. The CDR3 region is CASGLTGRRDQPQHF. The CDR3 DNA follows: TGTGCTAGTGGGTTGACAGGCCGACGGGATCAGCCCCAGCATTTT.

This clone was seen at least ten times. The chain combines TRBV6-1 with TRBJ2-1, with D possibly matching TRBD1 (6 bases). The CDR3 spans 13 residues. V gave up 2 bases and J gave up 9 bases, with 11 bases separating them. Germline loops: CDR1 MNHNS, CDR2 SASEGT. DNA for the CDR3: TGTGCCAGCAGTGAACGCCCCAGGGGTGAGCAGTTCTTC. Amino acid sequence: CASSERPRGEQFF.

The J gene is TRBJ2-6, the V gene TRBV5-6; maybe TRBD1 (5 bases). CDR3 length: 15 residues. Trimming stripped 4 bases from V and 2 bases from J, with 10 bases between. Germline V gives CDR1 SGHDT, CDR2 YYEEEE. CDR3 sequence (DNA): TGTGCCAGCAGCCCGCAGGGAACTGGGGCCAACGTCCTGACTTTC. Protein product: CASSPQGTGANVLTF.

This clone has only a few counts. The chain joins TRBV11-2 to TRBJ1-1; no reliable D call. Germline V gives CDR1 SGHAT, CDR2 FQNNGV. The CDR3 has 13 amino acids. V lost 0 bases and J lost 4, with 6 bases in between. CDR3 in DNA: TGTGCCAGCAGCTTAGACAGGATCACTGAAGCTTTCTTT. Residues: CASSLDRITEAFF.

This clone was observed a single time. The rearrangement joins TRBV15 to TRBJ1-4, with TRBD1 matching over 10 bases. Trimming at V came to 5 bases and at J to 2 bases, leaving 2 bases not matched to a gene. Germline V lookup: CDR1 LNHNV, CDR2 YYDKDF (reference sequence). The CDR3 extends over 15 amino acids. CDR3 in DNA: TGTGCCACCAGCTGGGGACAGGGGACTAATGAAAAACTGTTTTTT. This encodes CATSWGQGTNEKLFF.

V is TRBV5-6 and J is TRBJ2-3, with 7 bases that match TRBD2. From germline, CDR1 is SGHDT and CDR2 YYEEEE. The CDR3 length is 12 residues. V lost 0 bases, J lost 11 bases, and 3 bases stayed unmatched. The CDR3 nucleotides are TGTGCCAGCAGCTTGGGGGAGCGGGGGCAGTATTTT. It yields the protein CASSLGERGQYF.

The V and J genes are TRBV5-1 and TRBJ2-7; 7 bases are a match to TRBD1. This CDR3 has 14 residues. V gave up 0 bases and J gave up 5 bases; unmatched junction bases: 5. Looked up from germline, CDR1 is SGHRS and CDR2 is YFSETQ. This chain's CDR3 is CASSLGQGINEQYF. The CDR3 DNA reads as TGCGCCAGCAGCTTGGGACAGGGTATCAACGAGCAGTACTTC.

In DNA, the CDR3 is TGTGCCAGTATAGGGACTAGCGCATACGAGCAGTACTTC. This translates into CASIGTSAYEQYF. The chain combines TRBV2 with TRBJ2-7, with 10 positions matching TRBD2. From germline, CDR1 is SNHLY and CDR2 FYNNEI. This CDR3 region has 13 residues. The ends lost 9 bases at V and 4 bases at J; junction bases unmatched: 6.

The V gene is TRBV10-3, the J gene TRBJ1-5, with unresolved D. CDR1 is ENHRY and CDR2 is SYGVKD in the germline V gene. V lost 0 bases and J lost 0, with 9 bases in between. The CDR3 is 16 residues long. CDR3 sequence: CAISESGGHSNQPQHF. In DNA, the CDR3 is TGTGCCATCAGTGAGTCCGGCGGCCATAGCAATCAGCCCCAGCATTTT.

The chain joins TRBV19 to TRBJ1-5; 7 bases are a match to TRBD1. Germline-derived CDR1 and CDR2 are LNHDA and SQIVND (reference sequence). The V and J ends lost 3 bases and 2 bases, in that order; junction bases with no gene match: 7. The CDR3 has 16 residues. The CDR3 loop reads CASSMTQGGGNQPQHF. DNA for the CDR3: TGTGCCAGTAGTATGACCCAGGGGGGAGGCAATCAGCCCCAGCATTTT.

The chain links TRBV5-4 to TRBJ2-5, with 9 positions matching TRBD1. Germline CDR1 is SGHNT and CDR2 is YYREEE (reference sequence). The V gene end was trimmed by 4 bases and the J gene end by 2 bases; junction bases not matched to a gene: 6. The length of the CDR3 is 15 residues. The CDR3 sequence: CASSPRDRAQETQYF. As DNA, the CDR3 is TGTGCCAGCAGCCCCCGGGACAGGGCGCAAGAGACCCAGTACTTC.

This sequence joins TRBV29-1 and TRBJ2-1; D remains unclear. Trimming took off 5 bases at V and 6 bases at J, with 11 bases between the two ends. CDR1 and CDR2 (germline): SQVTM, ANQGSEA. The CDR3 totals 12 residues. As DNA, the CDR3 is TGCAGCGTTTCCCGTGGCTCCAATGAGCAGTTCTTC. This sequence encodes CSVSRGSNEQFF.

This clone was counted only a few times. The chain employs TRBV27 and TRBJ2-2; TRBD2 is a possible D gene (6 bases). CDR1 and CDR2 from the germline V gene are MNHEY and SMNVEV (reference sequence). Between the trimmed V and J ends, which lost 3 bases and 5 bases, there was a span of 13 bases. The CDR3 sequence is 15 residues long. DNA for the CDR3: TGTGCCAGCAGTTTCGGGAGCGCCCTGACCGGGGAGCTGTTTTTT. Its translation: CASSFGSALTGELFF.

This chain joins TRBV5-4 and TRBJ1-6, with D tentatively TRBD1 (5 bases). The CDR3 is 15 residues long. Trimming removed 0 bases from V and 7 bases from J, with 11 bases in between. Germline V gene data show CDR1 as SGHNT and CDR2 as YYREEE (reference sequence). The CDR3 region has the DNA TGTGCCAGCAGCTTGGGAGCAGGGCCAAATTCACCCCTCCACTTT. Its translation is CASSLGAGPNSPLHF.

This chain connects TRBV19 to TRBJ1-1; perhaps TRBD1 as D (5 bases). Trimming left V 4 bases short and J 1 base short, with 13 bases between. The germline V gene has CDR1 LNHDA and CDR2 SQIVND (reference sequence). The CDR3 consists of 15 residues. CDR3 nucleotide sequence: TGTGCCAGTAGTAGGGGGTGGAGGGAGAACACTGAAGCTTTCTTT. Translated: CASSRGWRENTEAFF.